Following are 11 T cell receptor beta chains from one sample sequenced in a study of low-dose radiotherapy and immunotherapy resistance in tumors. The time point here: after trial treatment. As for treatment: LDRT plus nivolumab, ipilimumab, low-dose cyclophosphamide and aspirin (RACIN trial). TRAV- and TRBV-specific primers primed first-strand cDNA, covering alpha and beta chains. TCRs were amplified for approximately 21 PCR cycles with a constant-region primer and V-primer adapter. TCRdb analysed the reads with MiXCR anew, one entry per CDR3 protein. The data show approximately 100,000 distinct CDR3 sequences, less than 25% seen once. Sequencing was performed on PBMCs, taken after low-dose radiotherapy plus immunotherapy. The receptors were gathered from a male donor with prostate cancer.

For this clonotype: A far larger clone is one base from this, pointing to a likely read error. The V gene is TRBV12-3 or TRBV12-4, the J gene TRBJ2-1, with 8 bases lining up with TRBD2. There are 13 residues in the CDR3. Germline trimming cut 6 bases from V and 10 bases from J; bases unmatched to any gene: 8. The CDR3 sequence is CASSSGTRREQFF. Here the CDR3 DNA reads TGTGCCAGCAGCTCCGGGACTAGGCGCGAGCAGTTCTTC.

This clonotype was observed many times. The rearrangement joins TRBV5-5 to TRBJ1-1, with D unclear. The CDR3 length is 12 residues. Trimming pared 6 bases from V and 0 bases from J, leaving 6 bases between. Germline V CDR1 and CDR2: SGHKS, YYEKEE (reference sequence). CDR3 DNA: TGTGCCAGCACCGGGATGAACACTGAAGCTTTCTTT. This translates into CASTGMNTEAFF.

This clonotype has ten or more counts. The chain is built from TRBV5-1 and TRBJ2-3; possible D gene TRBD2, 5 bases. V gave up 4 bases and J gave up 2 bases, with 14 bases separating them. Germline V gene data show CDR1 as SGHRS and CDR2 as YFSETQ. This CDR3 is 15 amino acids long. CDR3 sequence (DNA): TGCGCCAGCAGCGCTCGGACTGACAACACAGATACGCAGTATTTT. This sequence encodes CASSARTDNTDTQYF.

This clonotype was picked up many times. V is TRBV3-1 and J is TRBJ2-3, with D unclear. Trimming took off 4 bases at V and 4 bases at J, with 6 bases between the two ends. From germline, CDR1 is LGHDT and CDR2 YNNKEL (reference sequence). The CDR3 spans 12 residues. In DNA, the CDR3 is TGTGCCAGCAGCCCAGGCCCAGATACGCAGTATTTT. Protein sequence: CASSPGPDTQYF.

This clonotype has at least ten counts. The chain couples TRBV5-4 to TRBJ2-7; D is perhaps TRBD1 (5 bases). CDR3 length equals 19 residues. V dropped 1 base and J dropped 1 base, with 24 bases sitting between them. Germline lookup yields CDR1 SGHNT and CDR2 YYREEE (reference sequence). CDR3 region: CASSLYQGSLYLQSYEQYF. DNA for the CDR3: TGTGCCAGCAGCTTGTACCAGGGCAGCCTTTACCTCCAGTCCTACGAGCAGTACTTC. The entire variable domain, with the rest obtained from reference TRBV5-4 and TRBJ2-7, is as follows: ETGVTQSPTHLIKTRGQQVTLRCSSQSGHNTVSWYQQALGQGPQFIFQYYREEENGRGNFPPRFSGLQFPNYSSELNVNALELDDSALYLCASSLYQGSLYLQSYEQYFGPGTRLTVT.

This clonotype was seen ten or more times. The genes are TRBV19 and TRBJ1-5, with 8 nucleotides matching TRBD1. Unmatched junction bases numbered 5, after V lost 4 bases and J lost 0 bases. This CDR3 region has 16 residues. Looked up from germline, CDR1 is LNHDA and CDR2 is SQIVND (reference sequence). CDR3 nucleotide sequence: TGTGCCAGTAGTACCTGGACAGGGAATAGCAATCAGCCCCAGCATTTT. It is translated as CASSTWTGNSNQPQHF.

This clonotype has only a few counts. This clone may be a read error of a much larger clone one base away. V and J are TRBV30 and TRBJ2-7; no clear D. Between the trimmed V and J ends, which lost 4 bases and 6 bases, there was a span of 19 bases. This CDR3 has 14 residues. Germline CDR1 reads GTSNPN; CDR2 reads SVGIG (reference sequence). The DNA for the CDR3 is TGTGCCTGGAAAACTCACCCCGACGCCTGCGAGCAGTACTTC. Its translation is CAWKTHPDACEQYF. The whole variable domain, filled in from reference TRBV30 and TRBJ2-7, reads SQTIHQWPATLVQPVGSPLSLECTVEGTSNPNLYWYRQAAGRGLQLLFYSVGIGQISSEVPQNLSASRPQDRQFILSSKKLLLSDSGFYLCAWKTHPDACEQYFGPGTRLTVT.

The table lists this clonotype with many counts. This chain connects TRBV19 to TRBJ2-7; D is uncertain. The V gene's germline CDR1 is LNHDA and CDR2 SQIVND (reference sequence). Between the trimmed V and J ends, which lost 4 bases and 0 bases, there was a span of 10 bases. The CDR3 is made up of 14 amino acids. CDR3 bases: TGTGCCAGTAGTAAGTGGGCAGACTCCTACGAGCAGTACTTC. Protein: CASSKWADSYEQYF.

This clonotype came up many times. Written as DNA, the CDR3 is TGTGCCAGCAGCCAACAAGCTACAGGGGATGGCTACACCTTC. This sequence encodes CASSQQATGDGYTF. The chain couples TRBV3-1 to TRBJ1-2; 7 nucleotides line up with TRBD1. V shed 2 bases and J 6 bases; nucleotides not matched to a gene: 6. Germline values: CDR1 LGHDT, CDR2 YNNKEL (reference sequence). The CDR3 has 14 residues.

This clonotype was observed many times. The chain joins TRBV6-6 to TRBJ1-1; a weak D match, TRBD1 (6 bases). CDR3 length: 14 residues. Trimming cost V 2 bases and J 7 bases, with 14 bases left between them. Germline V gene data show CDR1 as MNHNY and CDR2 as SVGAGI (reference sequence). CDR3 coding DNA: TGTGCCAGCAGTTACGATGACACACAGGGTGAAGCTTTCTTT. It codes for CASSYDDTQGEAFF.

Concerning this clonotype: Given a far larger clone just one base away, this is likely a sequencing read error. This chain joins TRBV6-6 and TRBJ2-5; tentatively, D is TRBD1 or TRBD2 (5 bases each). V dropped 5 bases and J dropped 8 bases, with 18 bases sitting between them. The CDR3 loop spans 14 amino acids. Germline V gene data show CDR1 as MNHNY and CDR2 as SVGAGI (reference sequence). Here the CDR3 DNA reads TGTGCCAGCAGTGAGTCTCGGGACGGCTCTACCCAGTACTTC. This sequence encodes CASSESRDGSTQYF.